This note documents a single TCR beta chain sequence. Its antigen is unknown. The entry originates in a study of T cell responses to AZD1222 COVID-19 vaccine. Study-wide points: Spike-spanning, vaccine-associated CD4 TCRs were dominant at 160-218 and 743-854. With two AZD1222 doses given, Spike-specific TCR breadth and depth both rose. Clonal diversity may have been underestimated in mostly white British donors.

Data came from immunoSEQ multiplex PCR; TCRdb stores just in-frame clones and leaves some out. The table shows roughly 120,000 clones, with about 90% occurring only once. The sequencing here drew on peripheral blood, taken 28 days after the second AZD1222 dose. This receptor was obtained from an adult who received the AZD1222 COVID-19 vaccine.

CDR3 sequence (DNA): TGTGCCAGCAAAATAGGAGGGAACAATCAGCCCCAGCATTTT. Encoded protein: CASKIGGNNQPQHF. The chain is built from TRBV28 and TRBJ1-5; D is unresolved. Trimming stripped 7 bases from V and 3 bases from J, with 13 bases between. The CDR3 spans 14 residues. The V gene's germline CDR1 is MDHEN and CDR2 SYDVKM.